This is a list of T cell receptor beta chains from one sample in a study of regulatory T cells in long-lasting Graves disease. TCRdb fed the multiplex PCR reads into MiXCR, producing one record per CDR3 protein. The table records approximately 350,000 distinct CDR3 sequences, over 15% of them present only once. This sample also appeared in a second study, on T cells in Graves' hyperthyroidism and ophthalmopathy.

Sequencing was performed on peripheral blood mononuclear cells (PBMCs), taken at new diagnosis, from a patient treated with antithyroid drugs. The receptor set was obtained from a man aged 35-49 years with Graves disease. The CDR3 runs from the conserved cysteine through the conserved F or W. D genes are given only for firm matches. Rows may omit the clone size; those that give it use once, few, many or a size class.

cdr3_nt	cdr3_aa	j_call	v_call	clone_size	d_call
TGTGCCAGCAGCGTAGGGAACCGGGTCGGCTACACCTTC	CASSVGNRVGYTF	TRBJ1-2	TRBV9	few	.
TGTGCCAGCAGTCGGACAGGGGGCCAAGCTTTCTTT	CASSRTGGQAFF	TRBJ1-1	TRBV6-2/TRBV6-3	.	TRBD1
TGTGCCAGCAGCCCCTGGGGGGGGCGCGAGACCCAGTACTTC	CASSPWGGRETQYF	TRBJ2-5	TRBV6-1	many	.
TGTGCCAGCAGTTACACGGAGCCGGGACACAGACCTAACTATGGCTACACCTTC	CASSYTEPGHRPNYGYTF	TRBJ1-2	TRBV6-5	many	.
TGTGCCAGCAGTCCTAACGCGGGAGAGGGACAGCCCCAGCATTTT	CASSPNAGEGQPQHF	TRBJ1-5	TRBV25-1	few	.
TGTGCCAGCAGCCCGGGGACTAGCGGGGGGGCCGGGTGGGATACGCAGTATTTT	CASSPGTSGGAGWDTQYF	TRBJ2-3	TRBV7-2	many	TRBD2
TGCAGTGCTAGAGATCCTTTCACAGGGGGCGGGGAGGAGCAGTTCTTC	CSARDPFTGGGEEQFF	TRBJ2-1	TRBV20-1	few	TRBD1
TGTGCCATCAGATCGGGACTCACCGGGGAGCTGTTTTTT	CAIRSGLTGELFF	TRBJ2-2	TRBV10-3	.	.
TGCGCCAGCAGCTTGGCCGGAGTAGCGGGGCAAGAGACCCAGTACTTC	CASSLAGVAGQETQYF	TRBJ2-5	TRBV5-1	.	TRBD2
TGCAGTGCTTCCGGGACAGAACAGGCAGATACGCAGTATTTT	CSASGTEQADTQYF	TRBJ2-3	TRBV20-1	many	TRBD1
TGTGCCCGAGGGTACACCGGGGAGCTGTTTTTT	CARGYTGELFF	TRBJ2-2	TRBV30	many	.
TGTGCCAGCAGCTCGGTGGGGGATGATGAAAAACTGTTTTTT	CASSSVGDDEKLFF	TRBJ1-4	TRBV4-2	few	.
TGTGCCAGCAGCCTCAGGGGGGAGACCCAGTACTTC	CASSLRGETQYF	TRBJ2-5	TRBV12-3/TRBV12-4	many	TRBD1
TGCAGTGCTAGATCCGGACAGTTCCAAGAGACCCAGTACTTC	CSARSGQFQETQYF	TRBJ2-5	TRBV20-1	.	.
TGTGCCAGCAGCCAAGATGGAGCGGGGGGAAAAGATACGCAGTATTTT	CASSQDGAGGKDTQYF	TRBJ2-3	TRBV4-2	.	TRBD2
TGTGTAAGAGTGAGGTCGAGCACAGATACGCAGTATTTT	CVRVRSSTDTQYF	TRBJ2-3	TRBV2	few	.
TGCAGCGTAAAAGGGGGCTCTGGAAACACCATATATTTT	CSVKGGSGNTIYF	TRBJ1-3	TRBV29-1	.	.
TGTGCCACCGACAGCTCCCCCGGGAGGCAGGGGGCGTCGGCCCAGTACTTC	CATDSSPGRQGASAQYF	TRBJ2-5	TRBV10-3	many	.
TGTGCCAGCACTAATGGACAGGGGAGAGGGTACGAGCAGTACTTC	CASTNGQGRGYEQYF	TRBJ2-7	TRBV28	.	TRBD1
TGCGCCAGCAGCGGGGTGTTGACAGATACGCAGTATTTT	CASSGVLTDTQYF	TRBJ2-3	TRBV5-1	many	.
TGCAGCGCTCGGACAGGGGGCGACACCGGGGAGCTGTTTTTT	CSARTGGDTGELFF	TRBJ2-2	TRBV29-1	many	TRBD1
TGCAGTGCTAACTCCGGGACCGCAGGGCCCCAGCATTTT	CSANSGTAGPQHF	TRBJ1-5	TRBV20-1	many	.
TGTGCCAGCAGCGTTACCGGGACAGGGGGTTCAAATGAGCAGTTCTTC	CASSVTGTGGSNEQFF	TRBJ2-1	TRBV9	.	TRBD1
TGTGCCAGCAGCCAAGCGAATTTTGAGCAGTACTTC	CASSQANFEQYF	TRBJ2-7	TRBV3-1	few	.
TGTGCCAGCAGCTTCCCTGCTCAGCCCCAGCATTTT	CASSFPAQPQHF	TRBJ1-5	TRBV11-2	many	.
TGTGCCAGCAGCTTGACAGCCTATTTGACCCAGTACTTC	CASSLTAYLTQYF	TRBJ2-5	TRBV7-2	many	.
TGTGCCAGCAGTGGGCGGGAGAATAATTCACCCCTCCACTTT	CASSGRENNSPLHF	TRBJ1-6	TRBV6-1	once	.
TGTGCCAGCAGCCAGACTAGCGGCTACGAGCAGTACTTC	CASSQTSGYEQYF	TRBJ2-7	TRBV3-1	many	TRBD2
TGTGCCAGCTCGGGAAGCCGCACAGATACGCAGTATTTT	CASSGSRTDTQYF	TRBJ2-3	TRBV18	many	.